This is a list of T cell receptor beta chains from one sample in a study of PD-1 blockade in classical Hodgkin lymphoma. This table comes from immunoSEQ multiplex PCR, and its TCRdb copy is limited to in-frame clones, with some not included. The table has fewer than 95,000 clones, 65% to 85% seen once. The starting material was peripheral blood mononuclear cells (PBMCs), obtained before the fourth cycle of nivolumab. These receptors were collected from a human donor with classical Hodgkin lymphoma. CDR3s include the opening cysteine and the closing phenylalanine or tryptophan. A D gene is named only where the DNA matches it firmly. Clone size is not always given. Where it is, it says once, few, many or a class for expanded clones.

v_gene	d_gene	abundance	j_gene	CDR3nt	CDR3aa
TRBV7-6	TRBD2	.	TRBJ2-1	TGTGCCAGCAGCCTCGGAGGACTAGTGGGGGATGAGCAGTTCTTC	CASSLGGLVGDEQFF
TRBV29-1	.	.	TRBJ1-4	TGCAGCGTTGAATCACTGTTAGGGGAAAAACTGTTTTTT	CSVESLLGEKLFF
TRBV7-9	TRBD2	.	TRBJ2-7	TGTGCCAGCAGCTGGGGGACTAGCGGTCTCGAGCAGTACTTC	CASSWGTSGLEQYF
TRBV11-2	.	.	TRBJ2-3	TGTGCCAGCAGCTCAAAACTAGCGACCTTAAGGGGGGATACGCAGTATTTT	CASSSKLATLRGDTQYF
TRBV4-2	TRBD2	.	TRBJ2-7	TGTGCCAGCAGCCAAGATGGGGGGGGTGCCTACGAGCAGTACTTC	CASSQDGGGAYEQYF
TRBV7-6	.	.	TRBJ1-1	TGTGCCAGCAGCTTATGGGTCCCTGAAGCTTTCTTT	CASSLWVPEAFF
TRBV1	.	.	TRBJ1-5	TGCACCAGCAGCCAAGATCCGGACAGGGAGGGCTTCCAGCATTTT	CTSSQDPDREGFQHF
TRBV19	.	.	TRBJ2-7	TGTGCCAGTAGCATCCTAGAAGGGACGCTATGGAGGCAGTACTTC	CASSILEGTLWRQYF
TRBV5-4	TRBD2	few	TRBJ2-2	TGTGCCAGCAGTTTCCGGGGGGTAACCGGGGAGCTGTTTTTT	CASSFRGVTGELFF
TRBV18	TRBD1	few	TRBJ1-2	TGTGCCAGCTCCCCCTTAGGACAGGGAGTGTGGGGCTACACCTTC	CASSPLGQGVWGYTF
TRBV7-2	.	few	TRBJ1-5	TGTGCCAGCAGCTTAGGACGAGGGGGCAATCAGCCCCAGCATTTT	CASSLGRGGNQPQHF
TRBV7-7	.	.	TRBJ1-1	TGTGCCAGCAGTACAGGCTTGAACACTGAAGCTTTCTTT	CASSTGLNTEAFF
TRBV9	.	.	TRBJ2-7	TGTGCCAGCAGCGTAGAGGCCGGGGGTACGATTGCAGGCTCCGAGCAGTACTTC	CASSVEAGGTIAGSEQYF
TRBV10-3	TRBD2	.	TRBJ2-1	TGTGCCATCAAGTCACTAGCGGGAGGAGATGGCTCCTACAATGAGCAGTTCTTC	CAIKSLAGGDGSYNEQFF
TRBV7-9	.	.	TRBJ1-4	TGTGCCAGCAGCTTAGTTGGTAGTTCCAGGGAAAAACTGTTTTTT	CASSLVGSSREKLFF